The clone carrying this T cell receptor beta chain appeared a single time. Its cognate antigen is unknown. This entry belongs to a study of neoadjuvant anti-PD-1 for oral cavity cancer. Study outcomes and limitations: Higher pretreatment Treg/Th17 ratios tracked higher pretreatment blood clonality.

The assay was immunoSEQ multiplex PCR, and TCRdb's table has in-frame clones only and misses some. The sample consists of around 17,000 clones, 65% to 70% of them appearing once. Patients were newly diagnosed with stage II-IVA oral cavity squamous cell carcinoma without prior systemic or radiation treatment. Germline CDR1 is MNHNS and CDR2 is SASEGT. The CDR3 extends over 12 amino acids. V was shortened by 4 bases and J by 10 bases, with 13 bases between the two germline ends. This specimen consisted of PBMCs, obtained before nivolumab (anti-PD-1) treatment. This sequence originates from a person between 40 and 85 years old with oral cavity squamous cell carcinoma. The V call is TRBV6-1, the J call TRBJ1-1, with a tentative D call TRBD1 (5 bases). The CDR3 loop reads CASSADLGTAFF. The CDR3 DNA follows: TGTGCCAGCAGTGCGGACCTGGGGACAGCTTTCTTT.